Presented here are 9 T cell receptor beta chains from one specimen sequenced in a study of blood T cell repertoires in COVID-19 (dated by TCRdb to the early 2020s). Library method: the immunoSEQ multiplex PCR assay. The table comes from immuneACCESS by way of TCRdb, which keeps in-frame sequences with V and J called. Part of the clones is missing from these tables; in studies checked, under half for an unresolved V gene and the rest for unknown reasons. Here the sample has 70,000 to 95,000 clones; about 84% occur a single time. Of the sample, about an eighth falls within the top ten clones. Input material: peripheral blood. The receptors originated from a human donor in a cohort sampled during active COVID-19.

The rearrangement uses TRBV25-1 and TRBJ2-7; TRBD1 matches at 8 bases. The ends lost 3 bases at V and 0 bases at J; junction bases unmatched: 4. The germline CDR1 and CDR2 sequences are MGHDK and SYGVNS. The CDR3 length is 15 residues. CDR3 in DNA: TGTGCCAGCAGTGATAGCAGGGGGCCCTCCTACGAGCAGTACTTC. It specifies CASSDSRGPSYEQYF.

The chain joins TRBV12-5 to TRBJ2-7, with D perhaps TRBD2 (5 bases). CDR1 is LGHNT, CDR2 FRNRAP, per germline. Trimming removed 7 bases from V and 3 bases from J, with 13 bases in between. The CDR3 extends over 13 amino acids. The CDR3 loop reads CASAILSGYEQYF. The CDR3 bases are TGTGCTAGTGCAATTCTGAGCGGCTACGAGCAGTACTTC.

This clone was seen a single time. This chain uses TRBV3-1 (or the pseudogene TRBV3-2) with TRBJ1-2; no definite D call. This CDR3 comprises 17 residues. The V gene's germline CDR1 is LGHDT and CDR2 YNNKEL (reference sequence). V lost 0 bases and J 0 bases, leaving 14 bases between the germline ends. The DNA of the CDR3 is TGTGCCAGCAGCCAAGATCATGGTTGGGGAGCTAACTATGGCTACACCTTC. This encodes CASSQDHGWGANYGYTF.

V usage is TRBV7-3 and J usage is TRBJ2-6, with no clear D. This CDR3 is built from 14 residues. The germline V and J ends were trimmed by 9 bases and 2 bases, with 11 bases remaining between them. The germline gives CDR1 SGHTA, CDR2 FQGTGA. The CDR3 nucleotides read TGTGCCAGTAGGTCGGGTACTGGGGCCAACGTCCTGACTTTC. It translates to CASRSGTGANVLTF.

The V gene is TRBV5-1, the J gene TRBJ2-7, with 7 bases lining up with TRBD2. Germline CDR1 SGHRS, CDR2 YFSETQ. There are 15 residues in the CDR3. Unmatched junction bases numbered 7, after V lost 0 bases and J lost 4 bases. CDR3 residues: CASSLGPSGEYEQYF. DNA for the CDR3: TGCGCCAGCAGCTTGGGGCCTAGCGGTGAATACGAGCAGTACTTC.

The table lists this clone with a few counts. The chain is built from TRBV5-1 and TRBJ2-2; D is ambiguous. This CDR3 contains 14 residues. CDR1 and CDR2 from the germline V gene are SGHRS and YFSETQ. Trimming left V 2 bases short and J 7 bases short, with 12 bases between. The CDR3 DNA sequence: TGCGCCAGCAGCTTAACCCCCCCCAGCGGGGAGCTGTTTTTT. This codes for CASSLTPPSGELFF. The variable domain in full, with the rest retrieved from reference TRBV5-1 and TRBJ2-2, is KAGVTQTPRYLIKTRGQQVTLSCSPISGHRSVSWYQQTPGQGLQFLFEYFSETQRNKGNFPGRFSGRQFSNSRSEMNVSTLELGDSALYLCASSLTPPSGELFFGEGSRLTVL.

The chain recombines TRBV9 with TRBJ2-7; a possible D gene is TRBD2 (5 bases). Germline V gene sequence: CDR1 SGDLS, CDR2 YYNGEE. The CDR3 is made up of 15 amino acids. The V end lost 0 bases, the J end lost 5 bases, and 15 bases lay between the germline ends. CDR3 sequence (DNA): TGTGCCAGCAGCGTAGGGGCGAGGGCCGAGAACGAGCAGTACTTC. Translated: CASSVGARAENEQYF.

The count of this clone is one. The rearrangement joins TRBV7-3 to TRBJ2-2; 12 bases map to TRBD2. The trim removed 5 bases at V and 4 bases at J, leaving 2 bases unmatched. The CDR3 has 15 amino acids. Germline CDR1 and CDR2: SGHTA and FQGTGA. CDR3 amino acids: CASSLGLAGTGELFF. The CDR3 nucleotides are TGTGCCAGCAGCCTGGGACTAGCGGGCACCGGGGAGCTGTTTTTT.

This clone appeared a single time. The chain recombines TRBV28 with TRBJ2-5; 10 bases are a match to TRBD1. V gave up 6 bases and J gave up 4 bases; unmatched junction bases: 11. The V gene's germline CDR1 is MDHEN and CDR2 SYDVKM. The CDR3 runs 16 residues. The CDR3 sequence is CASSPPRTGGIETQYF. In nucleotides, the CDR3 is TGTGCCAGCAGCCCACCCCGGACAGGGGGTATAGAGACCCAGTACTTC.